The 16 T cell receptor beta chains in this list originate from one sample, sequenced in a study of T cell repertoires in ileal Crohn's disease. The time point here: neoterminal ileum biopsy at postoperative endoscopy, about 6 months after surgery. Produced via immunoSEQ multiplex PCR; TCRdb's table is partial and in-frame only. The data show approximately 3,700 clones, less than 85% seen once. Sequencing input: ileal tissue. The receptors derive from an adult with Crohn's disease.

The chain is built from TRBV9 and TRBJ2-7, with 9 bases aligning to TRBD2. Germline V CDR1 and CDR2: SGDLS, YYNGEE. V trimming: 2 bases; J trimming: 1 base; junction bases outside the gene matches: 7. CDR3 size: 16 residues. Here the CDR3 reads CASSVPQAGGSYEQYF. The CDR3 nucleotides are TGTGCCAGCAGCGTTCCCCAAGCGGGGGGATCCTACGAGCAGTACTTC.

This CDR3 reads CSGLWDRTTEAFF. The CDR3 DNA reads TGCAGCGGTCTATGGGACAGAACGACCGAAGCTTTCTTT. The rearrangement joins TRBV29-1 to TRBJ1-1, with 7 bases aligning to TRBD1. V lost 7 bases, J lost 8 bases, and 13 bases stayed unmatched. Germline V gene lookup returns CDR1 SQVTM and CDR2 ANQGSEA. The CDR3 extends over 13 amino acids.

J is TRBJ1-2 and V is TRBV5-1; D possibly corresponds to TRBD1 (6 bases). V was clipped by 1 base and J by 6 bases, with 19 bases between them. Germline V gene sequence: CDR1 SGHRS, CDR2 YFSETQ. CDR3 length equals 16 residues. CDR3 protein: CASSLNVGTPADGYTF. The CDR3 nucleotides read TGCGCCAGCAGCTTGAACGTAGGGACACCGGCGGATGGCTACACCTTC. The full variable domain, rest sourced from reference TRBV5-1 and TRBJ1-2, is KAGVTQTPRYLIKTRGQQVTLSCSPISGHRSVSWYQQTPGQGLQFLFEYFSETQRNKGNFPGRFSGRQFSNSRSEMNVSTLELGDSALYLCASSLNVGTPADGYTFGSGTRLTVV.

Within the sample, this clone is large. The chain has TRBV7-9 and TRBJ2-1, with D tentatively TRBD2 (6 bases). Trimming cost V 5 bases and J 4 bases, with 9 bases left between them. Germline-derived CDR1 and CDR2 are SEHNR and FQNEAQ (reference sequence). The CDR3 has 13 amino acids. CDR3 region: CASSPLAYNEQFF. The CDR3 DNA reads TGTGCCAGCAGCCCCCTAGCGTACAATGAGCAGTTCTTC. Looking up the rest from reference TRBV7-9 and TRBJ2-1 gives the full variable domain: DTGVSQNPRHKITKRGQNVTFRCDPISEHNRLYWYRQTLGQGPEFLTYFQNEAQLEKSRLLSDRFSAERPKGSFSTLEIQRTEQGDSAMYLCASSPLAYNEQFFGPGTRLTVL.

This clone was found once. The chain has TRBV4-3 and TRBJ2-1, with D possibly being TRBD1 (6 bases). The CDR3 runs to 15 residues. The V end lost 0 bases, the J end lost 4 bases, and 10 bases lay between the germline ends. CDR1 LGHNA and CDR2 YSLEER come from the germline V gene. This chain's CDR3 is CASSQDRTVYNEQFF. CDR3 nucleotide sequence: TGCGCCAGCAGCCAAGATAGGACAGTGTACAATGAGCAGTTCTTC.

The chain employs TRBV6-1 and TRBJ1-5; TRBD1 matches 11 bases. Germline V gives CDR1 MNHNS, CDR2 SASEGT. The CDR3 totals 14 residues. The trim removed 8 bases at V and 4 bases at J, leaving 4 bases unmatched. In DNA form, the CDR3 reads TGTGCCAGCGTAGGGACAGGGGGAAATCAGCCCCAGCATTTT. Its translation is CASVGTGGNQPQHF.

The genes are TRBV6-5 and TRBJ2-2; the match to TRBD1 covers 7 bases. The CDR3 sequence is 13 residues long. V was pared by 7 bases and J by 8 bases, with 7 bases of the junction left unmatched. In germline, CDR1 is MNHEY, CDR2 SVGAGI. The CDR3 region is CASTRDSLGELFF. CDR3 bases: TGTGCCAGCACCCGGGACAGCTTGGGGGAGCTGTTTTTT.

This chain uses TRBV18 with TRBJ2-3; 8 nucleotides align to TRBD1. J lost 0 bases, V lost 0 bases, and 2 bases had no gene match. Germline V gene lookup returns CDR1 KGHSH and CDR2 LQKENI. CDR3 size: 16 residues. The CDR3 DNA reads as TGTGCCAGCTCACCACCACGGACAGGGAGCACAGATACGCAGTATTTT. Protein: CASSPPRTGSTDTQYF.

The rearrangement links TRBV5-4 to TRBJ2-3; TRBD2 aligns across 8 bases. Germline V gene sequence: CDR1 SGHNT, CDR2 YYREEE (reference sequence). The CDR3 totals 16 residues. V was pared by 2 bases and J by 0 bases, with 5 bases of the junction left unmatched. CDR3 region: CASSFLAGGSTDTQYF. Here the CDR3 DNA reads TGTGCCAGCAGCTTTCTGGCGGGGGGCAGCACAGATACGCAGTATTTT.

The rearrangement uses TRBV6-5 and TRBJ1-6, with D unresolved. The CDR3 runs to 16 residues. V shed 2 bases and J shed 6 bases, with 14 bases lying between them. Germline-derived CDR1 and CDR2 are MNHEY and SVGAGI. In DNA form, the CDR3 reads TGTGCCAGCAGTTACCCATCAGGTTTGTTTAATTCACCCCTCCACTTT. Its translation: CASSYPSGLFNSPLHF.

The chain couples TRBV11-3 to TRBJ1-2; D call uncertain. This CDR3 comprises 14 residues. Germline CDR1 and CDR2: SGHNT and YENEEA. The V and J ends lost 2 bases and 4 bases respectively, with 11 bases between them. CDR3 bases: TGTGCCAGCAGCTTACCCGGTAACCTCTATGGCTACACCTTC. Protein product: CASSLPGNLYGYTF.

J is TRBJ2-3 and V is TRBV9, with D possibly matching TRBD1 (6 bases). Deletions cut 3 bases from V and 4 bases from J, with 21 bases between. The CDR3 is 17 residues long. Germline V CDR1 and CDR2: SGDLS, YYNGEE. The CDR3 region is CASSATSQQGTADTQYF. CDR3 in DNA: TGTGCCAGCAGCGCCACCTCCCAACAGGGAACGGCAGATACGCAGTATTTT.

This chain uses TRBV7-2 with TRBJ2-3; D possibly corresponds to TRBD1 (5 bases). Germline CDR1 reads SGHTA; CDR2 reads FQGNSA. V shed 5 bases and J shed 0 bases, with 9 bases lying between them. The CDR3 runs 14 residues. The CDR3 nucleotides read TGTGCCAGCAGCCTAGGACACAGCACAGATACGCAGTATTTT. Translation: CASSLGHSTDTQYF.

The CDR3 bases are TGTGCCAGCTCCCCCGGACTAGCGGGGGTGGACAATGAGCAGTTCTTC. Translated, it gives CASSPGLAGVDNEQFF. The chain links TRBV18 to TRBJ2-1; 13 bases map to TRBD2. In germline, CDR1 is KGHSH, CDR2 LQKENI. The CDR3 runs to 16 residues. With V trimmed by 6 bases and J by 5 bases, 7 bases remained unmatched.

The rearrangement uses TRBV30 and TRBJ1-5; 8 bases map to TRBD1. The CDR3 covers 11 residues. Trimming removed 0 bases from V and 11 bases from J; junction bases left unmatched: 0. The germline CDR1 and CDR2 sequences are GTSNPN and SVGIG (reference sequence). In DNA, the CDR3 is TGTGCCTGGAGTGTACAGGGGGCCCAGCATTTT. Its translation: CAWSVQGAQHF.

This clone was seen a handful of times. V usage is TRBV10-1 and J usage is TRBJ2-2, with a possible D match to TRBD1 (5 bases). The CDR3 spans 15 residues. The germline V gene encodes CDR1 WNHNN and CDR2 SYGVQD (reference sequence). V was pared by 6 bases and J by 4 bases, with 15 bases between. CDR3 nucleotides: TGCGCCAGCAGCCGCGACAGTGCAAGCACCGGGGAGCTGTTTTTT. Protein sequence: CASSRDSASTGELFF.